Listed below are T cell receptor beta chains from one sample, sequenced in a study of T cell changes during pregnancy in multiple sclerosis. The method was immunoSEQ multiplex PCR; TCRdb's version includes in-frame clones alone and lacks a portion of them. The data show some 70,000 clones, roughly 90% seen once. The sample consisted of peripheral blood, taken after pregnancy. These receptors all come from a female donor in good health, enrolled as a control in a pregnancy study. Both conserved end residues are part of each CDR3. Fields, in order: V gene, J gene, D gene, clone size, CDR3 protein, CDR3 DNA. The D gene is left open where the match is weak. Only some rows state a clone size, as once, few, many or a class for expanded clones.

v_gene: TRBV9; j_gene: TRBJ2-1; d_gene: -; abundance: -; CDR3aa: CASSAGDWVQFF; CDR3nt: TGTGCCAGCAGCGCCGGGGATTGGGTGCAGTTCTTC
v_gene: TRBV4-3; j_gene: TRBJ1-1; d_gene: -; abundance: -; CDR3aa: CASSQDRMNTEAFF; CDR3nt: TGCGCCAGCAGCCAAGATCGTATGAACACTGAAGCTTTCTTT
v_gene: TRBV29-1; j_gene: TRBJ2-3; d_gene: TRBD2; abundance: -; CDR3aa: CSVRAGAADTQYF; CDR3nt: TGCAGCGTTCGAGCGGGAGCGGCAGATACGCAGTATTTT
v_gene: TRBV19; j_gene: TRBJ1-3; d_gene: -; abundance: -; CDR3aa: CASMDSSGNTIYF; CDR3nt: TGTGCCAGTATGGACAGCTCTGGAAACACCATATATTTT
v_gene: TRBV7-2; j_gene: TRBJ2-7; d_gene: -; abundance: -; CDR3aa: CASSLDRFGEQYF; CDR3nt: TGTGCCAGCAGCCTAGACAGGTTCGGCGAGCAGTACTTC
v_gene: TRBV7-9; j_gene: TRBJ1-2; d_gene: TRBD1; abundance: -; CDR3aa: CASRTTGGLSGYTF; CDR3nt: TGTGCCAGCAGAACGACAGGGGGTCTAAGCGGCTACACCTTC
v_gene: TRBV2; j_gene: TRBJ1-2; d_gene: -; abundance: -; CDR3aa: CASSEGGPYGYTF; CDR3nt: TGTGCCAGCAGTGAGGGGGGACCCTATGGCTACACCTTC
v_gene: TRBV7-8; j_gene: TRBJ2-2; d_gene: TRBD2; abundance: -; CDR3aa: CASSSLAGNFGELFF; CDR3nt: TGTGCCAGCAGCTCCCTAGCGGGTAATTTCGGGGAGCTGTTTTTT
v_gene: TRBV19; j_gene: TRBJ1-1; d_gene: -; abundance: -; CDR3aa: CASSTGGGVSNQAFF; CDR3nt: TGTGCCAGTAGTACAGGAGGGGGGGTGTCGAATCAAGCTTTCTTT
v_gene: TRBV30; j_gene: TRBJ1-2; d_gene: TRBD1; abundance: -; CDR3aa: CAWSVLIGGGQMDGYTF; CDR3nt: TGTGCCTGGAGTGTACTGATAGGGGGCGGGCAGATGGATGGCTACACCTTC
v_gene: TRBV30; j_gene: TRBJ1-2; d_gene: TRBD1; abundance: -; CDR3aa: CAWRPDWDRGTRNYGYTF; CDR3nt: TGTGCCTGGAGACCCGATTGGGACAGAGGGACCCGAAACTATGGCTACACCTTC
v_gene: TRBV15; j_gene: TRBJ2-3; d_gene: -; abundance: -; CDR3aa: CATSRDRGGVGANTQYF; CDR3nt: TGTGCCACCAGCAGAGATCGAGGCGGGGTAGGCGCAAATACGCAGTATTTT
v_gene: TRBV19; j_gene: TRBJ1-5; d_gene: -; abundance: -; CDR3aa: CASTPLTGLVQPQHF; CDR3nt: TGTGCCAGTACCCCTTTAACAGGGTTGGTTCAGCCCCAGCATTTT
v_gene: TRBV6-5; j_gene: TRBJ1-2; d_gene: TRBD1; abundance: -; CDR3aa: CASTRTGVGYGYTF; CDR3nt: TGTGCCAGCACCAGGACAGGGGTAGGCTATGGCTACACCTTC
v_gene: TRBV18; j_gene: TRBJ2-7; d_gene: TRBD2; abundance: -; CDR3aa: CASSPRLAVTYEQYF; CDR3nt: TGTGCCAGCTCACCACGGCTAGCGGTAACCTACGAGCAGTACTTC
v_gene: TRBV7-9; j_gene: TRBJ2-1; d_gene: TRBD2; abundance: -; CDR3aa: CASSWTSGRYNEQFF; CDR3nt: TGTGCCAGCAGCTGGACTAGCGGGAGATACAATGAGCAGTTCTTC
v_gene: TRBV30; j_gene: TRBJ1-1; d_gene: TRBD1; abundance: -; CDR3aa: CASAGTGGWNEAFF; CDR3nt: TGTGCCTCGGCCGGGACAGGGGGTTGGAATGAAGCTTTCTTT
v_gene: TRBV4-3; j_gene: TRBJ1-3; d_gene: -; abundance: -; CDR3aa: CASSHAAQGSGNTIYF; CDR3nt: TGCGCCAGCAGCCACGCCGCTCAGGGGTCTGGAAACACCATATATTTT
v_gene: TRBV7-6; j_gene: TRBJ1-3; d_gene: -; abundance: -; CDR3aa: CASSLVAGGLPGNTIYF; CDR3nt: TGTGCCAGCAGCTTAGTGGCCGGGGGGCTGCCTGGAAACACCATATATTTT
v_gene: TRBV30; j_gene: TRBJ1-1; d_gene: -; abundance: -; CDR3aa: CAWSVRGDVTEAFF; CDR3nt: TGTGCCTGGAGTGTACGGGGGGATGTGACTGAAGCTTTCTTT
v_gene: TRBV7-2; j_gene: TRBJ2-4; d_gene: -; abundance: -; CDR3aa: CASRFAVGASGKNIQYF; CDR3nt: TGTGCCAGCAGGTTTGCGGTGGGGGCGTCTGGCAAAAACATTCAGTACTTC
v_gene: TRBV6-5; j_gene: TRBJ1-5; d_gene: -; abundance: -; CDR3aa: CASRITSNQPQHF; CDR3nt: TGTGCCAGCAGGATTACAAGCAATCAGCCCCAGCATTTT
v_gene: TRBV5-1; j_gene: TRBJ2-5; d_gene: TRBD2; abundance: once; CDR3aa: CASSSGLRPQQETQYF; CDR3nt: TGCGCCAGCAGCTCGGGACTAAGGCCCCAACAAGAGACCCAGTACTTC
v_gene: TRBV15; j_gene: TRBJ2-5; d_gene: -; abundance: -; CDR3aa: CATSRDWLEETQYF; CDR3nt: TGTGCCACCAGCAGAGATTGGTTAGAAGAGACCCAGTACTTC
v_gene: TRBV19; j_gene: TRBJ2-1; d_gene: TRBD1; abundance: -; CDR3aa: CASNPDRGGENEQFF; CDR3nt: TGTGCCAGTAACCCGGACAGGGGTGGAGAGAATGAGCAGTTCTTC
v_gene: TRBV11-2; j_gene: TRBJ2-2; d_gene: TRBD1; abundance: -; CDR3aa: CASSWGQGSTGELFF; CDR3nt: TGTGCCAGCAGCTGGGGACAGGGGAGCACCGGGGAGCTGTTTTTT
v_gene: TRBV6-1; j_gene: TRBJ1-1; d_gene: -; abundance: -; CDR3aa: CATTGREAFF; CDR3nt: TGTGCCACTACGGGTCGGGAAGCTTTCTTT
v_gene: TRBV30; j_gene: TRBJ2-4; d_gene: TRBD1; abundance: -; CDR3aa: CAWRGSDRGAKNIQYF; CDR3nt: TGTGCCTGGAGAGGATCCGACAGGGGCGCCAAAAACATTCAGTACTTC
v_gene: TRBV14; j_gene: TRBJ1-1; d_gene: -; abundance: -; CDR3aa: CASSQEAGLNTEAFF; CDR3nt: TGTGCCAGCAGCCAAGAGGCGGGCCTGAACACTGAAGCTTTCTTT
v_gene: TRBV6-5; j_gene: TRBJ2-7; d_gene: TRBD2; abundance: few; CDR3aa: CASRTSGSYEQYF; CDR3nt: TGTGCCAGCAGGACTAGCGGGAGCTACGAGCAGTACTTC
v_gene: TRBV28; j_gene: TRBJ1-5; d_gene: TRBD1; abundance: -; CDR3aa: CASSRRQGSNQPQHF; CDR3nt: TGTGCCAGCAGTCGCAGACAGGGGAGCAATCAGCCCCAGCATTTT
v_gene: TRBV5-1; j_gene: TRBJ1-1; d_gene: -; abundance: -; CDR3aa: CASSLSPGTNTEAFF; CDR3nt: TGCGCCAGCAGCTTGAGTCCGGGGACTAACACTGAAGCTTTCTTT
v_gene: TRBV11-3; j_gene: TRBJ2-7; d_gene: TRBD1; abundance: once; CDR3aa: CASSFSQTGSYEQYF; CDR3nt: TGTGCCAGCAGCTTCTCCCAGACAGGGTCCTACGAGCAGTACTTC
v_gene: TRBV7-9; j_gene: TRBJ1-5; d_gene: TRBD1; abundance: -; CDR3aa: CASSSGTDSNQPQHF; CDR3nt: TGTGCCAGCAGCTCGGGGACAGATAGCAATCAGCCCCAGCATTTT
v_gene: TRBV7-2; j_gene: TRBJ1-1; d_gene: -; abundance: few; CDR3aa: CASSLFGGTEAFF; CDR3nt: TGTGCCAGCAGCTTATTCGGGGGTACTGAAGCTTTCTTT
v_gene: TRBV28; j_gene: TRBJ2-1; d_gene: TRBD2; abundance: -; CDR3aa: CASSRREGRNLWNEQFF; CDR3nt: TGTGCCAGCAGCAGGCGGGAGGGCCGAAATTTGTGGAATGAGCAGTTCTTC
v_gene: TRBV27; j_gene: TRBJ2-1; d_gene: -; abundance: -; CDR3aa: CASKSPGTRAYNEQFF; CDR3nt: TGTGCCAGCAAATCCCCCGGGACACGAGCCTACAATGAGCAGTTCTTC
v_gene: TRBV7-9; j_gene: TRBJ1-3; d_gene: TRBD1; abundance: -; CDR3aa: CASTRRTGPGNTIYF; CDR3nt: TGTGCCAGCACCCGAAGGACAGGCCCTGGAAACACCATATATTTT
v_gene: TRBV6-5; j_gene: TRBJ1-4; d_gene: -; abundance: -; CDR3aa: CASSSWDSNEKLFF; CDR3nt: TGTGCCAGCAGTTCTTGGGACTCTAATGAAAAACTGTTTTTT
v_gene: TRBV10-3; j_gene: TRBJ1-1; d_gene: -; abundance: -; CDR3aa: CAIRVDTGTEAFF; CDR3nt: TGTGCCATCAGGGTTGATACCGGGACTGAAGCTTTCTTT
v_gene: TRBV2; j_gene: TRBJ2-2; d_gene: -; abundance: -; CDR3aa: CASNRPTGELFF; CDR3nt: TGTGCCAGCAACAGACCGACCGGGGAGCTGTTTTTT
v_gene: TRBV6-5; j_gene: TRBJ1-2; d_gene: -; abundance: -; CDR3aa: CASSYQTGRGYTF; CDR3nt: TGCGCCAGCAGTTACCAAACAGGGCGAGGCTACACCTTC
v_gene: TRBV7-2; j_gene: TRBJ2-5; d_gene: -; abundance: once; CDR3aa: CASSLFRVQETQYF; CDR3nt: TGTGCCAGCAGCTTATTCCGGGTTCAAGAGACCCAGTACTTC
v_gene: TRBV11-2; j_gene: TRBJ2-1; d_gene: -; abundance: -; CDR3aa: CASLDFYNEQFF; CDR3nt: TGTGCCAGCCTGGACTTCTACAATGAGCAGTTCTTC
v_gene: TRBV30; j_gene: TRBJ2-2; d_gene: TRBD1; abundance: -; CDR3aa: CAWRGDRDTGELFF; CDR3nt: TGTGCCTGGAGGGGGGACAGGGACACCGGGGAGCTGTTTTTT
v_gene: TRBV7-9; j_gene: TRBJ2-7; d_gene: -; abundance: -; CDR3aa: CASRSTGGDEQYF; CDR3nt: TGTGCCAGCAGATCAACAGGGGGGGACGAGCAGTACTTC
v_gene: TRBV4-2; j_gene: TRBJ2-7; d_gene: -; abundance: -; CDR3aa: CASSQDTNYEQYF; CDR3nt: TGTGCCAGCAGCCAAGACACAAACTACGAGCAGTACTTC
v_gene: TRBV5-8; j_gene: TRBJ2-3; d_gene: TRBD1; abundance: -; CDR3aa: CASSPRWTGGADTQYF; CDR3nt: TGTGCCAGCAGCCCGAGGTGGACAGGGGGCGCGGATACGCAGTATTTT
v_gene: TRBV4-3; j_gene: TRBJ2-1; d_gene: -; abundance: -; CDR3aa: CASSRSGAYNEQFF; CDR3nt: TGCGCCAGCAGCCGTAGCGGAGCCTACAATGAGCAGTTCTTC
v_gene: TRBV13; j_gene: TRBJ2-7; d_gene: TRBD1; abundance: -; CDR3aa: CASSVQGNEQYF; CDR3nt: TGTGCCAGCAGCGTACAGGGGAACGAGCAGTACTTC